These 7 T cell receptor beta chains were sequenced from one sample in a study of T cell responses to AZD1222 COVID-19 vaccine (dated by TCRdb to the early 2020s). To prepare the library, the immunoSEQ multiplex PCR assay was applied. Drawn from immuneACCESS, this table holds only the in-frame rearrangements with V and J called that TCRdb kept. Clones are partly lost; checked studies trace under half to an unresolved V gene and leave the rest unexplained. This sample gives approximately 89,000 clones in total; 90% of them show up just once. About 5.4% of the sample lies in the top ten. The meaning of the sample's time point label: about 28 days (+/-7) after the second vaccine dose. Material: peripheral blood, obtained 28 days after the second AZD1222 dose. The origin of the receptors is an adult who received the AZD1222 COVID-19 vaccine.

This rearrangement joins TRBV5-1 to TRBJ1-5, with TRBD1 matching 8 bases. The CDR3 has 19 residues. V was pared by 7 bases and J by 1 base, with 19 bases of the junction left unmatched. Germline V gene lookup returns CDR1 SGHRS and CDR2 YFSETQ. The chain's CDR3 is CASATARQGLPISNQPQHF. The CDR3 DNA follows: TGCGCCAGCGCCACGGCCCGACAGGGGCTCCCTATAAGCAATCAGCCCCAGCATTTT.

This sequence joins TRBV24-1 and TRBJ1-5, with TRBD1 as a possible D gene (6 bases). Trimming took off 8 bases at V and 7 bases at J, with 11 bases between the two ends. CDR3 length equals 12 residues. Germline CDR1 reads KGHDR; CDR2 reads SFDVKD. The CDR3 nucleotides read TGTGCCACCAACGAACAGGGACAGCCCCAGCATTTT. It is translated as CATNEQGQPQHF.

The chain has TRBV2 and TRBJ2-7; D gene ambiguous. Looked up from germline, CDR1 is SNHLY and CDR2 is FYNNEI. V lost 2 bases to trimming and J lost 3 bases, with 14 bases between them. The CDR3 has 15 amino acids. CDR3 residues: CASSESHPLLYEQYF. The CDR3 DNA reads as TGTGCCAGCAGTGAATCCCATCCGCTACTCTACGAGCAGTACTTC.

V gene TRBV6-1 combines with J gene TRBJ1-5; 8 positions agree with TRBD1. With 4 bases clipped from V and 2 bases from J, the junction kept 7 bases outside the gene matches. Germline assignment: CDR1 MNHNS and CDR2 SASEGT. The CDR3 spans 16 residues. For the CDR3, the DNA is TGTGCCAGCAGTGTTAGTCAGGGGGCGGGCAATCAGCCCCAGCATTTT. Translating gives CASSVSQGAGNQPQHF.

The chain carries TRBV7-2 and TRBJ1-2; 8 bases fit TRBD1. The CDR3 spans 14 residues. Germline CDR1 and CDR2: SGHTA and FQGNSA. Trimming cost V 8 bases and J 2 bases; bases outside gene matches: 7. The CDR3 sequence is CASHRQGINYGYTF. CDR3 DNA: TGTGCCAGCCACCGACAGGGGATAAACTATGGCTACACCTTC. Supplemented by reference TRBV7-2 and TRBJ1-2, the full variable domain reads GAGVSQSPSNKVTEKGKDVELRCDPISGHTALYWYRQSLGQGLEFLIYFQGNSAPDKSGLPSDRFSAERTGGSVSTLTIQRTQQEDSAVYLCASHRQGINYGYTFGSGTRLTVV.

This clone came up a few times. V and J are TRBV3-1 (or the pseudogene TRBV3-2) and TRBJ1-5; the match to TRBD1 covers 7 bases. This CDR3 comprises 16 residues. The germline V gene encodes CDR1 LGHDT and CDR2 YNNKEL (reference sequence). Trimming at V came to 1 base and at J to 1 base, leaving 4 bases not matched to a gene. The DNA for the CDR3 is TGTGCCAGCAGCCAAGGGGACAGAGGCAGCAATCAGCCCCAGCATTTT. Translating gives CASSQGDRGSNQPQHF.

The J gene is TRBJ1-2, the V gene TRBV9; D gene ambiguous. Trimming removed 7 bases from V and 4 bases from J, with 14 bases in between. The length of the CDR3 is 13 residues. CDR1 and CDR2 from the germline V gene are SGDLS and YYNGEE. CDR3 protein: CASAEGSGYGYTF. The CDR3 DNA follows: TGTGCCAGCGCCGAAGGCTCTGGCTATGGCTACACCTTC.